This T cell receptor (beta chain) originates from a study of identifying expanded T cells in peripheral blood. General study points: Differentially abundant clones: roughly 1.2 between replicates, about 15 at approximately two weeks, 19 to 20 at four.

The CDR3 has 13 residues. The V end lost 5 bases, the J end lost 6 bases, and 14 bases lay between the germline ends. CDR1 is MNHEY, CDR2 SMNVEV, per germline (reference sequence). Produced via immunoSEQ multiplex PCR; TCRdb's table is partial and in-frame only. The repertoire includes about 58,000 clones, around nine tenths of them detected once, and 3% to 4% sits in the top ten. A word on this clone: Its antigen is unknown.

Input material: blood. The chain employs TRBV27 and TRBJ2-7; a weak D match, TRBD2 (5 bases). The receptor comes from a person aged 18 to 70 in good health. The CDR3 nucleotides are TGTGCCAGCAGTCCAGGACTTGGGTCCGAGCAGTACTTC. It is translated as CASSPGLGSEQYF.